These 4 T cell receptor beta chains originate from one sample sequenced in a study of blood T cells in healthy people across ages (dated by TCRdb to the mid-2010s). The library came from 5' RACE. Sequenced using an Illumina HiSeq 2500. The second PCR ran for roughly 7 to 12 cycles and used a J-beta primer mix along with a sample-barcoded 5' primer. The public sequencing data were trimmed at Q25 with fastp and processed into clonotypes with MiXCR by TCRdb, which kept only in-frame beta chains. Identical CDR3 proteins give one entry, which carries the most common genes and DNA. The sample has about 1.8 million distinct CDR3 sequences on record, roughly 50% of them singletons. Jointly, the top ten make up less than 2.5% of the sample. Specimen: blood. The receptors come from a woman aged 40 to 50 in good health.

The V gene is TRBV11-2, the J gene TRBJ2-3; possibly TRBD1 for D (6 bases). Germline values: CDR1 SGHAT, CDR2 FQNNGV. The V end lost 0 bases, the J end lost 10 bases, and 11 bases lay between the germline ends. The CDR3 has 13 residues. The CDR3 DNA follows: TGTGCCAGCAGCTTAGAACAGGGCTGGGCGCAGTATTTT. It codes for CASSLEQGWAQYF.

The gene calls are TRBV6-5 and TRBJ1-2; D not resolved. CDR1 is MNHEY, CDR2 SVGAGI, per germline. The CDR3 consists of 14 residues. Trimming removed 4 bases at V and 6 bases at J, with 15 bases between. The CDR3 sequence: CASSLGPISNGYTF. The CDR3 DNA reads as TGTGCCAGCAGTTTAGGACCTATCAGCAATGGCTACACCTTC.

The rearrangement joins TRBV4-3 to TRBJ2-1, with a possible D match to TRBD2 (6 bases). Germline CDR1 LGHNA, CDR2 YSLEER. The V and J ends lost 0 bases and 2 bases respectively, with 17 bases between them. This CDR3 contains 18 residues. The CDR3 nucleotides read TGCGCCAGCAGCCAAGATAATATTCAGGGAGGCACCTACAATGAGCAGTTCTTC. Amino acid sequence: CASSQDNIQGGTYNEQFF.

The gene calls are TRBV3-1 and TRBJ2-6, with D perhaps TRBD1 (6 bases). The CDR3 extends over 15 amino acids. Germline V gives CDR1 LGHDT, CDR2 YNNKEL (reference sequence). Deletions cut 8 bases from V and 0 bases from J, with 11 bases between. DNA of the CDR3: TGTGCCAGCTGCAAAGGGGGCTCTGGGGCCAACGTCCTGACTTTC. Translated: CASCKGGSGANVLTF. Combining the CDR3 with reference TRBV3-1 and TRBJ2-6 gives the whole variable domain DTAVSQTPKYLVTQMGNDKSIKCEQNLGHDTMYWYKQDSKKFLKIMFSYNNKELIINETVPNRFSPKSPDKAHLNLHINSLELGDSAVYFCASCKGGSGANVLTFGAGSRLTVL.